This TCR beta chain was captured by sequencing in a study of T cells in Graves' hyperthyroidism and ophthalmopathy. Study-level background: Any treatment followed the collection of peripheral blood at initial diagnosis.

Amplification yielded TCR beta CDR3 regions, with RNA transcripts as the source. First-round RT-PCR targeting the TCR CDR3 was performed with the HTBI primer set. Via MiXCR, TCRdb re-called the multiplex PCR reads, giving one row per CDR3 protein. The table shows about 290,000 distinct CDR3 sequences, with roughly 14% occurring only once. The CDR3 covers 15 residues. Germline CDR1 LNHDA, CDR2 SQIVND (reference sequence). The ends were cut back, 3 bases at V and 5 bases at J, with 13 bases in the middle. Patients with uncontrolled infections, other autoimmune diseases, pregnancy or lactation were excluded. The source of the PBMCs was about 10 ml of fresh peripheral blood. This clonotype was counted between two and nine times.

Specimen: blood. The source of this sequence is a woman aged 25 to 39 with Graves' hyperthyroidism that later progressed to Graves' ophthalmopathy. The J gene is TRBJ2-2, the V gene TRBV19; D is possibly TRBD2 (7 bases). For the CDR3, the DNA is TGTGCCAGTAGTATGGGGGGGCGCGGGACCGGGGAGCTGTTTTTT. Its translation is CASSMGGRGTGELFF.